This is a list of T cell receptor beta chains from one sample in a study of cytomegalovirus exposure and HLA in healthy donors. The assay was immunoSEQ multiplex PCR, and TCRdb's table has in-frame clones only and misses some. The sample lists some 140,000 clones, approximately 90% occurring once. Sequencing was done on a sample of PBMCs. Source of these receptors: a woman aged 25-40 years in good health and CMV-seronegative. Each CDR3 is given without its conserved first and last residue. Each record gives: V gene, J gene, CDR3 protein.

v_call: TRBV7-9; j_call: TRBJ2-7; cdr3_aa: ASSLATSGVTLTYEQY
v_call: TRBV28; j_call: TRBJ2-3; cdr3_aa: ASSPGGVATDTQY
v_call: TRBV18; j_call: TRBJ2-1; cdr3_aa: ASSRNIGQGESDEQF
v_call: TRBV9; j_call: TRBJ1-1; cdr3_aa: ASSVDGDRLNTEAF
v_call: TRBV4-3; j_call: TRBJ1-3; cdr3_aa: ASSQTIGQRSGNTIY
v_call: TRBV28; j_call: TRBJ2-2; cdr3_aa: ASSPKLAGLNTGELF
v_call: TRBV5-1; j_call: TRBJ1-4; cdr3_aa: ASSTGTDNEKLF
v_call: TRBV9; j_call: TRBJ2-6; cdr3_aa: ASSVVRDIAANVLT
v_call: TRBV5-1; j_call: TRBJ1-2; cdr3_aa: ASSLVPGLDYGYT
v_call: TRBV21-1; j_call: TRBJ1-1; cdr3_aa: ASSKAIARQGFMNTEAF
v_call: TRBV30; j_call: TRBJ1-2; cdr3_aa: AWSRRTGKYGYT
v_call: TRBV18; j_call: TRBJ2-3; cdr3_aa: ASSPPVSTGNTDTQY
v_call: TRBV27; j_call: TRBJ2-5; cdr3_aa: ASSWLPGPPGETQY
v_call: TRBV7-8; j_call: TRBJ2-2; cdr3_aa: ASSSTSGGTGELF
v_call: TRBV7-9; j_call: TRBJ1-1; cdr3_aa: ASSAFRQSTEAF
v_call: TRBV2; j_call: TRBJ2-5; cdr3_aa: ASRSSGRWETQY
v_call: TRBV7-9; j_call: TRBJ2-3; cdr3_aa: ASRSKREGPTDTQY
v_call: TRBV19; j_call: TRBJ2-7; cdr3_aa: ASSPGSAYEQY
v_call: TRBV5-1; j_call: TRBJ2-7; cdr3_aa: ASSLQTSSGYEQY
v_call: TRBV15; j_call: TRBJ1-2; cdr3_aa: ATSDHRDRANYGYT
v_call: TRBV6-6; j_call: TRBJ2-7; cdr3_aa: ASLPDAGQDSYEQY
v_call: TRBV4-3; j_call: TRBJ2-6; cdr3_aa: ASSPGGPGANVLT
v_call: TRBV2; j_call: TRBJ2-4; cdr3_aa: ASKVQGTGAKNIQY
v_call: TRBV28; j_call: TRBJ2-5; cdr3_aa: ASSSGQGPQETQY